Following are 19 T cell receptor delta chains from one sample sequenced in a study of gamma-delta chains in newborns, infants, children. TCRdb repeated clone calling on the reads with CATT. The sample lists about 8,500 delta-chain clones; roughly 3.5% were seen once. Sequencing was performed on blood. These receptors were obtained from a child who was a newborn, infant or young child, either healthy, febrile or measles-vaccinated (not recorded which).

This clone was found a few times. A much larger clone is a single base away; this may be a read error. In the same sample, other DNA sequences code for this CDR3. The V gene is TRDV2, the J gene TRDJ3; 10 bases are shared with TRDD3. Germline CDR1 reads GEAIGNYY; CDR2 reads EKD. The CDR3 length is 17 residues. The CDR3 loop is CACDTGGYSWDTRQMFF. CDR3 DNA: TGTGCCTGTGACACTGGGGGATACTCCTGGGACACCCGGCAGATGTTTTTC.

This clone was seen a handful of times. The V call is TRDV2, the J call TRDJ3; 7 nucleotides agree with TRDD3. Germline lookup yields CDR1 GEAIGNYY and CDR2 EKD. V was pared by 0 bases and J by 0 bases, with 7 bases of the junction left unmatched. The CDR3 consists of 19 residues. The CDR3 DNA sequence: TGTGCCTGTGACACCGAGGCGGATACGGGCTCCTGGGACACCCGACAGATGTTTTTC. This codes for CACDTEADTGSWDTRQMFF.

A remark on this clone: A read error is possible here, since a much larger clone lies one base away. This sample includes further DNA sequences coding for the same CDR3. The chain employs TRDV2 and TRDJ2; D possibly corresponds to TRDD2 (6 bases). The CDR3 covers 21 residues. Germline V gene sequence: CDR1 GEAIGNYY, CDR2 EKD. V was shortened by 2 bases and J by 0 bases, with 27 bases between the two germline ends. DNA of the CDR3: TGTGCCTGTGACAGCCTTCCCACCGTCCGCCCGGGGGCCCCTTTGACAGCACAACTCTTCTTT. This gives the protein CACDSLPTVRPGAPLTAQLFF.

This clone counts as medium-sized. The same CDR3 arises from other DNA sequences in this sample as well. This chain connects TRDV2 to TRDJ2, with 12 bases lining up with TRDD3. The CDR3 has 15 residues. Per germline, CDR1 GEAIGNYY and CDR2 EKD. Germline trimming cut 3 bases from V and 4 bases from J; bases unmatched to any gene: 2. This CDR3 reads CACDLLGDTTAQLFF. DNA for the CDR3: TGTGCCTGTGACCTACTGGGGGATACGACAGCACAACTCTTCTTT.

This clone was counted ten times or more. This chain uses TRDV2 with TRDJ2; 9 bases fit TRDD3. The length of the CDR3 is 17 residues. Germline trimming cut 0 bases from V and 0 bases from J; bases unmatched to any gene: 4. Looked up from germline, CDR1 is GEAIGNYY and CDR2 is EKD. The CDR3: CACDTGTGGALTAQLFF. The CDR3 DNA follows: TGTGCCTGTGACACCGGTACTGGGGGAGCTTTGACAGCACAACTCTTCTTT.

This clone was seen a few times. TCRdb pairs this DNA with a much larger clone's protein that differs at residue 3, likely a read error; the protein shown was translated from the DNA. The chain carries TRDV2 and TRDJ1; 7 bases match TRDD3. Looked up from germline, CDR1 is GEAIGNYY and CDR2 is EKD. This CDR3 spans 14 amino acids. The CDR3 spells CARDKLGPTDKLIF. The CDR3 nucleotides read TGTGCCCGTGACAAACTGGGGCCCACCGATAAACTCATCTTT.

About this clone: TCRdb attributes to this sequence the protein of a much larger clone, which differs from the DNA translation at residue 15; a read error is likely, and the protein displayed is translated from the DNA. The DNA of the CDR3 is TGTGCCTGTGACACCGTACTGGGCTCCTGGGACACCCGACAGGTGTTTTTC. Translated, it gives CACDTVLGSWDTRQVFF. The V and J genes are TRDV2 and TRDJ3; perhaps TRDD3 as D (6 bases). The germline V gene has CDR1 GEAIGNYY and CDR2 EKD. This CDR3 spans 17 amino acids.

As regards this clone: This sample also contains other DNA sequences that code for the same CDR3. The chain combines TRDV2 with TRDJ3, with 12 nucleotides matching TRDD3. The CDR3 totals 19 residues. The germline V gene encodes CDR1 GEAIGNYY and CDR2 EKD. The V segment lost 1 base and the J segment 1 base; nucleotides outside the gene matches: 4. The CDR3 loop is CACDTLLGDTSWDTRQMFF. CDR3 coding DNA: TGTGCCTGTGACACTTTACTGGGGGATACTTCCTGGGACACCCGACAGATGTTTTTC.

On this clone: A read error may produce the germline difference seen at one junction end. This chain uses TRDV2 with TRDJ3; tentative D call: TRDD3 (5 bases). CDR3 size: 19 residues. CDR1 and CDR2 from the germline V gene are GEAIGNYY and EKD. CDR3 nucleotides: TGTGCCTGTGATGTTCTGGCCATAACAAGCTCCTGGGACGCCCGACAGATGTTTTTC. As protein: CACDVLAITSSWDARQMFF.

In its sample, this clone was seen a few times. A much larger clone lies one base from this, so it may be a read error. The chain uses TRDV2 and TRDJ3; 8 bases agree with TRDD3. V lost 2 bases and J lost 0; bases outside the gene matches: 2. This CDR3 is built from 17 residues. The V gene's germline CDR1 is GEAIGNYY and CDR2 EKD. The CDR3 reads CACDILGGSWDTRQMFF. CDR3 in DNA: TGTGCCTGTGACATACTGGGGGGCTCCTGGGACACCCGACAGATGTTTTTC.

Worth noting for this clone: A junction end diverges from the germline sequence, so it may reflect a read error. V is TRDV2 and J is TRDJ1; TRDD3 agrees at 7 bases. The V gene's germline CDR1 is GEAIGNYY and CDR2 EKD. This CDR3 is built from 19 residues. CDR3 DNA: TGTGCCTGTGGCACCGGCTGTGCTGGGGGGACACGGTACACCGATAAACTCATCTTT. Encoded protein: CACGTGCAGGTRYTDKLIF.

The rearrangement uses TRDV2 and TRDJ3; 9 bases line up with TRDD3. The CDR3 runs to 17 residues. Trimming cost V 3 bases and J 0 bases; bases outside gene matches: 2. Per germline, CDR1 GEAIGNYY and CDR2 EKD. The CDR3, as DNA: TGTGCCTGTGACCATGGGGGATACTCCTGGGACACCCGACAGATGTTTTTC. Encoded protein: CACDHGGYSWDTRQMFF.

This clone has a handful of counts. TCRdb shows a much larger clone's protein in place of this DNA's translation, and the two differ at residue 14, likely through a read error; the protein shown is translated from the DNA. V is TRDV2 and J is TRDJ3, with 12 nucleotides matching TRDD3. Germline CDR1 reads GEAIGNYY; CDR2 reads EKD. The CDR3 spans 17 residues. The CDR3 nucleotides read TGTGCCTGTGACATACTGGGGGATACCTGGGACACCCGACACATGTTTTTC. It yields the protein CACDILGDTWDTRHMFF.

This clone showed up just a few times. This chain uses TRDV2 with TRDJ3, with 12 bases aligning to TRDD3. With 0 bases clipped from V and 3 bases from J, the junction kept 5 bases outside the gene matches. The CDR3 consists of 19 residues. In germline, CDR1 is GEAIGNYY, CDR2 EKD. The CDR3 here is CACDTVLGDTNWDTRQMFF. CDR3 DNA: TGTGCCTGTGACACCGTACTGGGGGATACTAACTGGGACACCCGACAGATGTTTTTC.

This clone was picked up a small number of times. This rearrangement joins TRDV2 to TRDJ3, with TRDD3 matching 7 bases. Trimming removed 0 bases from V and 0 bases from J; junction bases left unmatched: 7. Germline lookup yields CDR1 GEAIGNYY and CDR2 EKD. This CDR3 has 19 residues. CDR3 loop: CACDTWGTESSWDTRQMFF. The CDR3 nucleotides are TGTGCCTGTGACACCTGGGGGACGGAGAGCTCCTGGGACACCCGACAGATGTTTTTC.

The sample holds many counts of this clone. This rearrangement joins TRDV2 to TRDJ3; 7 bases line up with TRDD3. The germline V gene has CDR1 GEAIGNYY and CDR2 EKD. The CDR3 is made up of 17 amino acids. The J segment lost 0 bases and the V segment lost 3 bases, leaving 4 bases of the junction unmatched. The chain's CDR3 is CACDWGSYSWDTRQMFF. CDR3 DNA sequence: TGTGCCTGTGACTGGGGGAGCTACTCCTGGGACACCCGACAGATGTTTTTC.

This clone was counted a few times. This chain links TRDV2 with TRDJ3; 8 positions agree with TRDD3. After removal of 3 bases from V and 0 bases from J, the junction contained 9 bases not matched to a gene. Germline V lookup: CDR1 GEAIGNYY, CDR2 EKD. The CDR3 contains 19 residues. For the CDR3, the DNA is TGTGCCTGTGACTCAAACTGGGGGGATCACTCCTGGGACACCCGACAGATGTTTTTC. This encodes CACDSNWGDHSWDTRQMFF.

Of note for this clone: The junction does not match germline at one end; this may be a read error. The chain uses TRDV2 and TRDJ3; TRDD3 agrees at 10 bases. The CDR3 is made up of 21 amino acids. CDR1 and CDR2 (germline): GEAIGNYY, EKD. CDR3 amino acids: CARDTGWGIPKRSWDTRQMFF. In DNA form, the CDR3 reads TGTGCCCGTGACACCGGATGGGGGATACCTAAACGCTCCTGGGACACCCGACAGATGTTTTTC.

This clone was seen a few times. The V and J genes are TRAV29/DV5 and TRDJ1; unclear D gene. V was cut by 0 bases and J by 3 bases, with 15 bases left in between. CDR3 length: 15 residues. Germline CDR1 and CDR2: NSMFDY and ISSIKDK. Written as DNA, the CDR3 is TGTGCAGCAAGCGCGAACGGACCGGATGCCGATAAACTCATCTTT. It translates to CAASANGPDADKLIF.